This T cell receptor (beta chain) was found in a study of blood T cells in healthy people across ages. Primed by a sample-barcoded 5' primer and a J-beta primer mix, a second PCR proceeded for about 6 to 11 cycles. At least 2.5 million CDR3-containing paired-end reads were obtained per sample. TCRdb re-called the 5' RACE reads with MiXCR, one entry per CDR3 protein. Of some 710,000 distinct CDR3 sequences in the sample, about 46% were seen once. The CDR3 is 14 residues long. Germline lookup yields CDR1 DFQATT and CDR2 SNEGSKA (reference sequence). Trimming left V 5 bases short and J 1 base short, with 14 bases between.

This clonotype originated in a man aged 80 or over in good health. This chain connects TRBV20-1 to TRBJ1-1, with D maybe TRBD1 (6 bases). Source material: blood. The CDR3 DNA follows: TGCAGTGCTCAAACGGGACATGGGAACACTGAAGCTTTCTTT. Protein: CSAQTGHGNTEAFF.